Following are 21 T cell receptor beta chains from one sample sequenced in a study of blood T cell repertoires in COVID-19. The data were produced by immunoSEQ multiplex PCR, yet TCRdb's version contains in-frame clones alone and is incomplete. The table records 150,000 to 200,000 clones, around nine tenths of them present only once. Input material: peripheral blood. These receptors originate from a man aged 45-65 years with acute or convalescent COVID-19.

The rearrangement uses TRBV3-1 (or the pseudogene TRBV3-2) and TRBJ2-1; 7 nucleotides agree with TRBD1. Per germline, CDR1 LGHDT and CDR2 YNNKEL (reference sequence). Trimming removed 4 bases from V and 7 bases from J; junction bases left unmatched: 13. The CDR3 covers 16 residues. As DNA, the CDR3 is TGTGCCAGCAGCCCCTCGGGTAAGGGGGCGCGTAATGAGCAGTTCTTC. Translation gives CASSPSGKGARNEQFF.

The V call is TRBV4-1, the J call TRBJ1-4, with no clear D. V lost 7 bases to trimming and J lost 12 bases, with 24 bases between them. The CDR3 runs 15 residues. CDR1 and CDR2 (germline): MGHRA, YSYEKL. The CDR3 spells CASTERQTTSRELFF. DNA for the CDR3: TGCGCCAGCACGGAGAGGCAGACAACTTCGAGGGAACTGTTTTTT.

CDR3: CASSRGSGLADGTDTQYF. The CDR3 DNA is TGCGCCAGCAGTCGCGGATCGGGACTAGCGGATGGCACAGATACGCAGTATTTT. The gene calls are TRBV10-1 and TRBJ2-3; 11 bases map to TRBD2. V was pared by 5 bases and J by 1 base, with 11 bases of the junction left unmatched. Germline-derived CDR1 and CDR2 are WNHNN and SYGVQD (reference sequence). The CDR3 has 18 residues.

Written as DNA, the CDR3 is TGTGCCAGCAGTTTTCTCGGCTCGTGGGACAGGACATTCACTGAAGCTTTCTTT. Residues: CASSFLGSWDRTFTEAFF. This sequence joins TRBV28 and TRBJ1-1; 8 bases line up with TRBD1. CDR3 size: 18 residues. J was trimmed by 4 bases and V by 3 bases; bases with no gene match: 16. CDR1 is MDHEN and CDR2 is SYDVKM in the germline V gene.

The CDR3 bases are TGTGCCAGCAGCCGGCCGCGGGGGGTAAACACTGAAGCTTTCTTT. Residues: CASSRPRGVNTEAFF. The chain couples TRBV7-2 to TRBJ1-1, with D possibly matching TRBD1 (5 bases). Trimming removed 5 bases from V and 2 bases from J, with 15 bases in between. In germline, CDR1 is SGHTA, CDR2 FQGNSA. This CDR3 comprises 15 residues.

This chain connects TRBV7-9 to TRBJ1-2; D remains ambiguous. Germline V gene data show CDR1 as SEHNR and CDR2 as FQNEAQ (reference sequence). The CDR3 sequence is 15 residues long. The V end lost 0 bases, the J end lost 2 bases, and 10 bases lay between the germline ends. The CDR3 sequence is CASSLADGRNYGYTF. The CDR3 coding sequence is TGTGCCAGCAGCTTAGCGGACGGGAGAAACTATGGCTACACCTTC.

The CDR3 spells CASSWGQGDEQYF. As DNA, the CDR3 is TGCGCCAGCAGCTGGGGACAGGGGGACGAGCAGTACTTC. This chain connects TRBV5-1 to TRBJ2-7; 11 bases fit TRBD1. Germline CDR1 reads SGHRS; CDR2 reads YFSETQ. The length of the CDR3 is 13 residues. The junction had 1 base not matched to a gene; V was cut back by 3 bases and J by 5 bases.

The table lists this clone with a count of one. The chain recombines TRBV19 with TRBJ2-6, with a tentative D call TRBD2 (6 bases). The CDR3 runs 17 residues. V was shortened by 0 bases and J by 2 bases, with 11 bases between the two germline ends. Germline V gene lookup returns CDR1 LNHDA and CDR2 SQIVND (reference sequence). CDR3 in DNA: TGTGCCAGTAGTATAGATACGGGAGTGGCTGGGGCCAACGTCCTGACTTTC. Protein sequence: CASSIDTGVAGANVLTF.

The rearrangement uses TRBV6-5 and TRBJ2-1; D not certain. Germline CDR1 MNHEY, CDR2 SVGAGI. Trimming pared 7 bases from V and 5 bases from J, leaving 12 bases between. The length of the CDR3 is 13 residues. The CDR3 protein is CASTERRDNEQFF. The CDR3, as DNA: TGTGCCAGCACAGAGAGACGGGACAATGAGCAGTTCTTC.

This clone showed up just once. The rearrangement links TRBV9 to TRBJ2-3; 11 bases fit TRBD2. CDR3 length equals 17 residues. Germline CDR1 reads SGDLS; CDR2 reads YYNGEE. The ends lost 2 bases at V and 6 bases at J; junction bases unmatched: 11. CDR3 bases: TGTGCCAGCAGCGTTCGGAATAGCGGGGGGGCTGTTGATACGCAGTATTTT. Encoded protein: CASSVRNSGGAVDTQYF. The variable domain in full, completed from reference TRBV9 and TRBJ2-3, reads DSGVTQTPKHLITATGQRVTLRCSPRSGDLSVYWYQQSLDQGLQFLIQYYNGEERAKGNILERFSAQQFPDLHSELNLSSLELGDSALYFCASSVRNSGGAVDTQYFGPGTRLTVL.

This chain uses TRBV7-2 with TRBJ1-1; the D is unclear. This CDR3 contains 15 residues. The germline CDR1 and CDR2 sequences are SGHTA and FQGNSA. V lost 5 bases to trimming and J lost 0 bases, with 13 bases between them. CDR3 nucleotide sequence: TGTGCCAGCAGCACCGCCCCAGGCATGAACACTGAAGCTTTCTTT. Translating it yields CASSTAPGMNTEAFF.

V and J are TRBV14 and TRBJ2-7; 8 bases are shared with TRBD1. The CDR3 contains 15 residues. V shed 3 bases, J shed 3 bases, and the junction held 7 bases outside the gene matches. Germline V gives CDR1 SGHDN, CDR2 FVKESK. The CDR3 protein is CASSHGQGLGYEQYF. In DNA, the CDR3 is TGTGCCAGCAGCCACGGACAGGGTTTAGGCTACGAGCAGTACTTC.

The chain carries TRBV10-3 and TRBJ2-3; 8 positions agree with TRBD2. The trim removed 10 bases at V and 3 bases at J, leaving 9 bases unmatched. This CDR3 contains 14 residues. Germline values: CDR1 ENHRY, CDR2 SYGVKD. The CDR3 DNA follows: TGTGCCAACAAAGCGGGAGATTTGACAGATACGCAGTATTTT. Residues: CANKAGDLTDTQYF.

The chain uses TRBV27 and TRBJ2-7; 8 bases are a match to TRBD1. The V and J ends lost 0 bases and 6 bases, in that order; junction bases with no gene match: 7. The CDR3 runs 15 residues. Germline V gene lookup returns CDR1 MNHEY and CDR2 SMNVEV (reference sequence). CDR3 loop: CASSLSGQDPLEQYF. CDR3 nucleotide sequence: TGTGCCAGCAGTTTATCGGGACAGGACCCGCTCGAGCAGTACTTC.

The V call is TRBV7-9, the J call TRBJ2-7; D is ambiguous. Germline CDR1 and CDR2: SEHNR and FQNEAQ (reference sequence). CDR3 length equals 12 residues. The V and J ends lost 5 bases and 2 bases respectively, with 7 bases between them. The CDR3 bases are TGTGCCAGCAGCCGCGGAGCCTACGAGCAGTACTTC. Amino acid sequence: CASSRGAYEQYF.

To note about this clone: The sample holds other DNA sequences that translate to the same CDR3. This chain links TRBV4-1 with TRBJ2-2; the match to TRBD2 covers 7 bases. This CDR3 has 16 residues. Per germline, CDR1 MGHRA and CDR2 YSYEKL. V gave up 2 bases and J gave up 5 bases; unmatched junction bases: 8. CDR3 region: CASSQWGRGRTGELFF. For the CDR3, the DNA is TGCGCCAGCAGCCAATGGGGGAGGGGCCGGACCGGGGAGCTGTTTTTT.

Here the CDR3 DNA reads TGTGCCAGCAGGGGCGGGAGCACTGAAGCTTTCTTT. It translates to CASRGGSTEAFF. The J gene is TRBJ1-1, the V gene TRBV2; D gene unclear. The CDR3 is 12 amino acids. Germline lookup yields CDR1 SNHLY and CDR2 FYNNEI. V was clipped by 6 bases and J by 4 bases, with 9 bases between them. The complete variable domain, with remaining parts taken from reference TRBV2 and TRBJ1-1, reads EPEVTQTPSHQVTQMGQEVILRCVPISNHLYFYWYRQILGQKVEFLVSFYNNEISEKSEIFDDQFSVERPDGSNFTLKIRSTKLEDSAMYFCASRGGSTEAFFGQGTRLTVV.

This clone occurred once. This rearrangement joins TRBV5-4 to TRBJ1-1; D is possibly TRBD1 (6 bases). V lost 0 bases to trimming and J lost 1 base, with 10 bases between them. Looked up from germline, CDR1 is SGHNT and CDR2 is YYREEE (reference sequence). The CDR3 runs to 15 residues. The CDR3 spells CASSLAQGANTEAFF. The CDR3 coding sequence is TGTGCCAGCAGCTTGGCACAGGGCGCGAACACTGAAGCTTTCTTT.

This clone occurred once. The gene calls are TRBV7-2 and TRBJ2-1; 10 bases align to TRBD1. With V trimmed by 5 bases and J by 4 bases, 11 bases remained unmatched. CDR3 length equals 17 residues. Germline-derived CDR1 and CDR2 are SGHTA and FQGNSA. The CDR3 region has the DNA TGTGCCAGCAGCCCGAAAGGGACAGGGGAGGAGTACAATGAGCAGTTCTTC. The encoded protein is CASSPKGTGEEYNEQFF.

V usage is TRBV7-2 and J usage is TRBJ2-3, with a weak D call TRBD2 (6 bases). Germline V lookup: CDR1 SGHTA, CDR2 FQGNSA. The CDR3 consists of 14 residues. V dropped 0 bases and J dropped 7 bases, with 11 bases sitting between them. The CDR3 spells CASSLAVGGYTQYF. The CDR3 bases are TGTGCCAGCAGCTTAGCTGTCGGGGGTTATACGCAGTATTTT.

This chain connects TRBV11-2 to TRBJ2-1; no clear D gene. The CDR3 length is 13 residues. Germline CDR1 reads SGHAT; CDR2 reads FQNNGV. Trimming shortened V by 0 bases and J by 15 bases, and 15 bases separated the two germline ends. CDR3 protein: CASSLEDSGRRFF. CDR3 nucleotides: TGTGCCAGCAGCTTAGAAGATTCGGGTCGACGGTTCTTC.